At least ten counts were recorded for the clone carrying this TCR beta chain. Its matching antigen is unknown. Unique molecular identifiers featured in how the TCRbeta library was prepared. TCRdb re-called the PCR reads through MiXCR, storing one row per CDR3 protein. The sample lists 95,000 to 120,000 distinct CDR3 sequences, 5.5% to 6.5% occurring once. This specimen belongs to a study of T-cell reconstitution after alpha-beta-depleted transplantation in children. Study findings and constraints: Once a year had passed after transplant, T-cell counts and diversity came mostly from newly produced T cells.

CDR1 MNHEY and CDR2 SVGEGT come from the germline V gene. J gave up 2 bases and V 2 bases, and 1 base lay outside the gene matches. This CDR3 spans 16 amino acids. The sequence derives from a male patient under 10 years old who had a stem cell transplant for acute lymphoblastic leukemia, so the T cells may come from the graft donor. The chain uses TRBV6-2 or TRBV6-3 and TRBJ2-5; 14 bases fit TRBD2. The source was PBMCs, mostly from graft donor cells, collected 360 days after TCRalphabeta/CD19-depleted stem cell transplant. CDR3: CASSYGLAGGQETQYF. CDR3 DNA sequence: TGTGCCAGCAGTTACGGACTAGCGGGAGGTCAAGAGACCCAGTACTTC.